A single sample is the source of the 14 T cell receptor beta chains below, sequenced in a study of CD8+CD57+ T cells in acquired aplastic anemia. Selection for sequencing was limited to patients who had shown CD8+CD57+ cell expansion by flow cytometry. Genomic DNA served as template for TCR beta VDJ and CDR3 profiling. TCRdb fed the reads into MiXCR, producing one record per CDR3 protein. Of 250,000 or so distinct CDR3 sequences listed, more than 40% are singletons. Source material: sorted CD4+, CD8+, or CD8+CD57+ T cells (not recorded which) from PBMCs. These receptors were collected from a human donor with aplastic anemia.

The chain has TRBV7-3 and TRBJ1-1, with 7 bases fitting TRBD1. After removal of 1 base from V and 1 base from J, the junction contained 3 bases not matched to a gene. CDR3 length: 15 residues. Germline V gene lookup returns CDR1 SGHTA and CDR2 FQGTGA. Here the CDR3 DNA reads TGTGCCAGCAGCTTAAGACAGGGTAAGAACACTGAAGCTTTCTTT. This encodes CASSLRQGKNTEAFF.

This clonotype came up many times. This sequence joins TRBV29-1 and TRBJ2-5; 12 positions match TRBD2. V was pared by 7 bases and J by 3 bases, with 15 bases of the junction left unmatched. Per germline, CDR1 SQVTM and CDR2 ANQGSEA. This CDR3 comprises 17 residues. CDR3: CSAMMTSGSDWEETQYF. The CDR3 nucleotides are TGCAGCGCGATGATGACTAGCGGGAGTGATTGGGAAGAGACCCAGTACTTC.

This clonotype was seen only a few times. CDR3 sequence (DNA): TGTGCCAGCAGCTTCCAACCAGGGGTTGAGCAGTACGTC. Residues: CASSFQPGVEQYV. V gene TRBV7-2 combines with J gene TRBJ2-7; maybe TRBD1 (6 bases). This CDR3 region has 13 residues. Deletions cut 3 bases from V and 7 bases from J, with 13 bases between. Germline lookup yields CDR1 SGHTA and CDR2 FQGNSA.

The chain combines TRBV19 with TRBJ1-6, with D unresolved. Germline V lookup: CDR1 LNHDA, CDR2 SQIVND (reference sequence). The CDR3 has 15 residues. Trimming shortened V by 5 bases and J by 8 bases, and 16 bases separated the two germline ends. The CDR3 loop is CASSPGPSRDSPLHF. DNA of the CDR3: TGTGCCAGTAGTCCCGGACCGTCCCGGGATTCACCCCTCCACTTT.

The genes are TRBV6-2 or TRBV6-3 and TRBJ2-7, with D possibly matching TRBD1 (5 bases). This CDR3 contains 13 residues. Trimming cost V 5 bases and J 3 bases, with 11 bases left between them. The germline V gene encodes CDR1 MNHEY and CDR2 SVGEGT. The CDR3 loop reads CASSMTANYEQYF. The CDR3 DNA reads as TGTGCCAGCAGTATGACAGCGAACTACGAGCAGTACTTC.

The chain carries TRBV6-1 and TRBJ2-2, with D tentatively TRBD2 (6 bases). The germline CDR1 and CDR2 sequences are MNHNS and SASEGT. The CDR3 contains 15 residues. V shed 2 bases and J shed 2 bases, with 9 bases lying between them. For the CDR3, the DNA is TGTGCCAGCAGTGAAAGGAGGGGTAACACCGGGGAGCTGTTTTTT. This gives the protein CASSERRGNTGELFF.

This clonotype was recorded many times. The J gene is TRBJ1-2, the V gene TRBV2, with a tentative D call TRBD1 (5 bases). The V end was cut by 6 bases, the J end by 2 bases, with 16 bases between. Germline CDR1 SNHLY, CDR2 FYNNEI. This CDR3 is built from 15 residues. The CDR3 region is CASRPHLTANYGYTF. The CDR3 nucleotides are TGTGCCAGCAGACCCCATTTGACAGCAAACTATGGCTACACCTTC.

The CDR3 bases are TGCAGTGCTAGAGAGATACAGGGCTACGAGCAGTACTTC. This codes for CSAREIQGYEQYF. J is TRBJ2-7 and V is TRBV20-1; D may be TRBD1 (6 bases). CDR1 DFQATT and CDR2 SNEGSKA come from the germline V gene (reference sequence). With 0 bases removed from V and 3 bases from J, the gap between germline ends came to 9 bases. The CDR3 is 13 residues long.

This chain links TRBV29-1 with TRBJ2-7; maybe TRBD2 (6 bases). Trimming removed 6 bases at V and 7 bases at J, with 16 bases between. This CDR3 comprises 12 residues. CDR1 is SQVTM, CDR2 ANQGSEA, per germline. The CDR3 coding sequence is TGCAGCGTCGTCGTCCCTCGGGGGGAGCAGTACTTC. This gives the protein CSVVVPRGEQYF.

On this clonotype: A read error is possible here, since a much larger clone lies one base away. The chain carries TRBV20-1 and TRBJ1-5; D possibly corresponds to TRBD1 (5 bases). Germline V CDR1 and CDR2: DFQATT, SNEGSKA (reference sequence). The CDR3 is made up of 15 amino acids. V lost 1 base and J lost 2, with 12 bases in between. The CDR3 DNA is TGCAGTGCTAGAGTTGGAGGGGCCGGCAATCAGCCCCAGCATTTT. Its protein is CSARVGGAGNQPQHF.

The chain joins TRBV10-1 to TRBJ2-1; 13 positions match TRBD2. Germline lookup yields CDR1 WNHNN and CDR2 SYGVQD (reference sequence). Trimming removed 7 bases from V and 2 bases from J; junction bases left unmatched: 8. This CDR3 spans 17 amino acids. This CDR3 is CASTTSGRLGTYNEQFF. The CDR3 DNA is TGCGCCAGCACGACTAGCGGGAGGTTAGGGACCTACAATGAGCAGTTCTTC.

J is TRBJ1-3 and V is TRBV19; D gene unclear. Germline lookup yields CDR1 LNHDA and CDR2 SQIVND (reference sequence). With 0 bases removed from V and 2 bases from J, the gap between germline ends came to 8 bases. The CDR3 contains 15 residues. CDR3 sequence (DNA): TGTGCCAGTAGTATAGATCAGTCCCCTGGAAACACCATATATTTT. Its translation is CASSIDQSPGNTIYF.

The chain carries TRBV2 and TRBJ2-2; D may match TRBD1 or TRBD2 (5 bases each). Germline CDR1 is SNHLY and CDR2 is FYNNEI. V gave up 7 bases and J gave up 4 bases, with 19 bases separating them. The CDR3 runs to 16 residues. The CDR3, as DNA: TGTGCCAGCACTAGCATCCGGGACGGAAGCACCGGGGAGCTGTTTTTT. Protein: CASTSIRDGSTGELFF. Combining the CDR3 with reference TRBV2 and TRBJ2-2 gives the whole variable domain EPEVTQTPSHQVTQMGQEVILRCVPISNHLYFYWYRQILGQKVEFLVSFYNNEISEKSEIFDDQFSVERPDGSNFTLKIRSTKLEDSAMYFCASTSIRDGSTGELFFGEGSRLTVL.

V and J are TRBV25-1 and TRBJ1-3; D is perhaps TRBD1 (5 bases). The CDR3 is 15 amino acids. Looked up from germline, CDR1 is MGHDK and CDR2 is SYGVNS. Trimming removed 3 bases from V and 1 base from J, with 10 bases in between. The CDR3 DNA reads TGTGCCAGCAGTGATTTTCAGGGATCTGGAAACACCATATATTTT. This sequence encodes CASSDFQGSGNTIYF.